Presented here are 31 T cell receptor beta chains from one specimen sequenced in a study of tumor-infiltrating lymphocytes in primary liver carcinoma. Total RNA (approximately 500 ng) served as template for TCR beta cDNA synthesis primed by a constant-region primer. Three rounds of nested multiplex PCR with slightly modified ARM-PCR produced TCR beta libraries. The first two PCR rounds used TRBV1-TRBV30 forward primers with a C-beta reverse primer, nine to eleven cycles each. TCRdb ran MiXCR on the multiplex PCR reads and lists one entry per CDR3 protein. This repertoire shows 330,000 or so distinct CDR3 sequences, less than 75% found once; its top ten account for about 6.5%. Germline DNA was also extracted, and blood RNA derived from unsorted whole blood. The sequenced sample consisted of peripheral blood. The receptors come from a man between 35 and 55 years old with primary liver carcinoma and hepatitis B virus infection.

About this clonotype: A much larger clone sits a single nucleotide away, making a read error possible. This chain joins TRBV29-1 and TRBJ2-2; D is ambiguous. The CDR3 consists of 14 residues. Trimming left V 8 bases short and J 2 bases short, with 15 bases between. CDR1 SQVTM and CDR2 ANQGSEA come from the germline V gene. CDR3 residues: CSYSTEVNTGELFF. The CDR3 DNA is TGCAGCTATTCTACAGAGGTAAACACCGGGGAGCTGTTTTTT.

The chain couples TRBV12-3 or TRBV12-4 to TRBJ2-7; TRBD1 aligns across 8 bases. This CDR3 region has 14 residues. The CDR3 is CVSSRRQGLGEQYF. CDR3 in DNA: TGTGTTAGCAGCAGACGACAGGGGTTGGGGGAGCAGTACTTC.

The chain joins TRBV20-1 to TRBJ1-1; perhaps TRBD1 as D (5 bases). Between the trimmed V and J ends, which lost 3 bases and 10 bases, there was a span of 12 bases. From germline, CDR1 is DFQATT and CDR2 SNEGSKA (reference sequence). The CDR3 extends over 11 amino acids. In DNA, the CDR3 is TGCAGTGCTAGCCTCGGGGACGGAGCTTTCTTT. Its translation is CSASLGDGAFF.

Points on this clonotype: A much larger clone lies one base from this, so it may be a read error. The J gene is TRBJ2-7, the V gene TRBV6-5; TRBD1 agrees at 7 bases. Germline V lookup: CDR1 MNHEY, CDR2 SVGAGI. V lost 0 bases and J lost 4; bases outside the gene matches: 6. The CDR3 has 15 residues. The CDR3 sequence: CASSYSRQGLYEQYF. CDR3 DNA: TGTGCCAGCAGTTACTCGAGACAGGGTCTTTACGAGCAGTACTTC.

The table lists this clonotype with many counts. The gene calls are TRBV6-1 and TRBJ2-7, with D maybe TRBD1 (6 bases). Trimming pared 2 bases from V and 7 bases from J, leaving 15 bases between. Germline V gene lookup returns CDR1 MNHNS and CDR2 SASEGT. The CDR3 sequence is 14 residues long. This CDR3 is CASSESSQGAEQYF. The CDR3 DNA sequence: TGTGCCAGCAGTGAATCGTCACAGGGCGCGGAGCAGTACTTC.

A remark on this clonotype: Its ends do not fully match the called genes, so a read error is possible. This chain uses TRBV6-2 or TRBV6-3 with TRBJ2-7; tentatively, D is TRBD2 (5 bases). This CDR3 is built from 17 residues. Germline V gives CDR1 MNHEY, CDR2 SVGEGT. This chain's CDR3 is CASSYSSGETSSCEQYF. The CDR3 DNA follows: TGTGCCAGCAGTTACTCGAGCGGCGAGACATCCTCCTGCGAGCAGTACTTC.

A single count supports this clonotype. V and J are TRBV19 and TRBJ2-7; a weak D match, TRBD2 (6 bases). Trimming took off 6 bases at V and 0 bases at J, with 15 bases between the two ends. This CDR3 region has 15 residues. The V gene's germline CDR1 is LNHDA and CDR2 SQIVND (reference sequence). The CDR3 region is CASSSLMGGSYEQYF. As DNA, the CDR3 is TGTGCCAGTAGCTCCCTGATGGGGGGCTCCTACGAGCAGTACTTC.

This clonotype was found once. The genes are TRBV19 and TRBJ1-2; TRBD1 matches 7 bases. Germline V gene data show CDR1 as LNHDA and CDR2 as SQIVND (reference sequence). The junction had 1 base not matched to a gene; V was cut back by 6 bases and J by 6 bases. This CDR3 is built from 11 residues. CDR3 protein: CASRQGHGYTF. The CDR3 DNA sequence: TGTGCCAGTAGACAGGGGCATGGCTACACCTTC.

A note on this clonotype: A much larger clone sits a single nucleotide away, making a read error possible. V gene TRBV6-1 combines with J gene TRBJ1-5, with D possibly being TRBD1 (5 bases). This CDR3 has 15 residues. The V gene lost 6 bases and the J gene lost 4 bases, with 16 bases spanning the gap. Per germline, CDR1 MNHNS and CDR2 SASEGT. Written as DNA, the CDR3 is TGTGCCAGCAGGACACAGGTGGCTACAAATCAGCCCCAGCATTTT. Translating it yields CASRTQVATNQPQHF.

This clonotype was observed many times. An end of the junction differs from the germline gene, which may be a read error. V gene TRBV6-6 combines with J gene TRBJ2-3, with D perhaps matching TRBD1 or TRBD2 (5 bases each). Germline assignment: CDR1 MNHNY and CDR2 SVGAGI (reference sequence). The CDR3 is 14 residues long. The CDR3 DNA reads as TGTGCCAGCAGTACCGGGACCTCCACATATACGCAGTATTTT. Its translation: CASSTGTSTYTQYF.

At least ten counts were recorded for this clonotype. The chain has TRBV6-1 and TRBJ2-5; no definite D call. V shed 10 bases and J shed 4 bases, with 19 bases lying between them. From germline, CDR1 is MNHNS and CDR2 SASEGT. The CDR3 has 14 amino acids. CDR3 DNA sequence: TGTGCCATCCTACCCCGTTTGGGCAGAGAGACCCAGTACTTC. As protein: CAILPRLGRETQYF.

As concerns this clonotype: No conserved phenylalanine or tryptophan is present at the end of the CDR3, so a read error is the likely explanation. CDR3 sequence: CASSNLPGLTGPSYEQYL. CDR3 sequence (DNA): TGTGCCAGCAGCAATCTCCCGGGACTAACGGGCCCCTCCTACGAGCAGTACCTC. This chain uses TRBV11-2 with TRBJ2-7; 7 bases align to TRBD2. CDR3 size: 18 residues. With 5 bases clipped from V and 0 bases from J, the junction kept 16 bases outside the gene matches. The germline V gene has CDR1 SGHAT and CDR2 FQNNGV.

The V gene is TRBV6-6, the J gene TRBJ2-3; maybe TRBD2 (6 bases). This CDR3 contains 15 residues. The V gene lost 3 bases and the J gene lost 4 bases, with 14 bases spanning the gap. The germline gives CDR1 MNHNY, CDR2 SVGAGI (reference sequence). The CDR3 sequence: CASSYRSREADTQYF. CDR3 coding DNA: TGTGCCAGCAGTTATCGGTCCAGGGAGGCAGATACGCAGTATTTT.

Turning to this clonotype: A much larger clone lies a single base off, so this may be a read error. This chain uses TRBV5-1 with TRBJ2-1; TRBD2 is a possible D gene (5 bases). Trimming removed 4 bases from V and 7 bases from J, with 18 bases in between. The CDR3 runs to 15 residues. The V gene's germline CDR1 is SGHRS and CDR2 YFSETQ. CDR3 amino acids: CASSVLLVGDNEQFF. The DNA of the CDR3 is TGCGCCAGCAGCGTCTTATTAGTGGGAGATAATGAGCAGTTCTTC.

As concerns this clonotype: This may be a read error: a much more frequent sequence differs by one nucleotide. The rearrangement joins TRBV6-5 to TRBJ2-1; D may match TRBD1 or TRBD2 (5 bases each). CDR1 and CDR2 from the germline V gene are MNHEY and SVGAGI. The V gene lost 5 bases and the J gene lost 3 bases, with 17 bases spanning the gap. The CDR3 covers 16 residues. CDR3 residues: CASSTQGRGNYNEQFF. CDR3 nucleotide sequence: TGTGCCAGCAGTACCCAGGGTCGGGGTAACTACAATGAGCAGTTCTTC.

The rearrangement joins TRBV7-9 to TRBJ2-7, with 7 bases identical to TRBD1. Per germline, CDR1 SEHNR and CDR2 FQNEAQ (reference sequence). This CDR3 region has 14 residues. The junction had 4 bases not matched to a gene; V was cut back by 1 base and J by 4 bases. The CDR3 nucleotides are TGTGCCAGCAGCTTAGAAGGGGGCAATTACGAGCAGTACTTC. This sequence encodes CASSLEGGNYEQYF. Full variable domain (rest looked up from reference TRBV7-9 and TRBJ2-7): DTGVSQNPRHKITKRGQNVTFRCDPISEHNRLYWYRQTLGQGPEFLTYFQNEAQLEKSRLLSDRFSAERPKGSFSTLEIQRTEQGDSAMYLCASSLEGGNYEQYFGPGTRLTVT.

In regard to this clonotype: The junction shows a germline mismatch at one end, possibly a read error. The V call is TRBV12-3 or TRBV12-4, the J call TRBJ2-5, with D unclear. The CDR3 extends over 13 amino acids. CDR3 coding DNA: TGTGCCGGCAGTTTAAACGGAAAAGAGACCCAGTACTTC. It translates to CAGSLNGKETQYF.

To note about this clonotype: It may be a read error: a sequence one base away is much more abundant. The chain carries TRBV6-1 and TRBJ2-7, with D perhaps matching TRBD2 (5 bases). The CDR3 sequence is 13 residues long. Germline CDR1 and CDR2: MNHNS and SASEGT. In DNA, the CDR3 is TGTGCCAGCAGCCGACCGGGATACTACAAGCAGTACTTC. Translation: CASSRPGYYKQYF.

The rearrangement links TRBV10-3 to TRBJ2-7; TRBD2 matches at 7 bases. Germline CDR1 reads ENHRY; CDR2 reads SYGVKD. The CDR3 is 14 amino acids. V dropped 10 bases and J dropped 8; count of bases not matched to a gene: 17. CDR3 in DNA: TGTGCCACTAAGAGCGGGAAGGAGTCTTACAAGCAGTACTTC. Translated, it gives CATKSGKESYKQYF.

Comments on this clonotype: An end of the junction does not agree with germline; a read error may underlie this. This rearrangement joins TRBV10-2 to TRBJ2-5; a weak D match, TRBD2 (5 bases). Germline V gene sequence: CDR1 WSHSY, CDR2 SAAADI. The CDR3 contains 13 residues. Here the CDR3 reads CASNAQVREIQYF. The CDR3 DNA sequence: TGCGCCAGCAATGCCCAGGTTAGGGAGATCCAGTACTTC.

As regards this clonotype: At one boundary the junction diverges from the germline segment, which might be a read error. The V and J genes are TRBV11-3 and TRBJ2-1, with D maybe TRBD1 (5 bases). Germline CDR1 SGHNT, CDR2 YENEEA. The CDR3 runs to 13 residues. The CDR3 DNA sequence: TGTGCCAGCAGCTTGACAGAGTCCGATAAGCAGTTTTTC. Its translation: CASSLTESDKQFF.

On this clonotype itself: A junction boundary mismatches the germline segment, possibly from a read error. CDR3 protein: CASSYSMGTGDLFF. Here the CDR3 DNA reads TGTGCCAGCAGTTACTCGATGGGGACCGGGGACCTGTTTTTT. The chain combines TRBV6-5 with TRBJ2-2, with D perhaps given as TRBD1 or TRBD2 (5 bases each). The CDR3 consists of 14 residues. CDR1 and CDR2 from the germline V gene are MNHEY and SVGAGI.

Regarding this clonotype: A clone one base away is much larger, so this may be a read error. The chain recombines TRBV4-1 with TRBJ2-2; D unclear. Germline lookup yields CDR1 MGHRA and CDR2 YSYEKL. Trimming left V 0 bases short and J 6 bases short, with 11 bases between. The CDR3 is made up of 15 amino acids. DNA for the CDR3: TGCGCCAGCAGCCAAGATCAGGTTACGGCCGGGGAGCTGTTTTTT. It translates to CASSQDQVTAGELFF.

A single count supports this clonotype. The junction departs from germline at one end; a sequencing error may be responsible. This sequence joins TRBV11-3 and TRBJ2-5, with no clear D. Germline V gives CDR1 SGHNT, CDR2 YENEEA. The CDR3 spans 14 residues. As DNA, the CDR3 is TGTGCCAGCTGCCTGGCTGCAGGCCAAGAGACCCAGTACTTT. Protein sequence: CASCLAAGQETQYF.

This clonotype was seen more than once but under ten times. CDR3 amino acids: CASSTTGGGEAFF. CDR3 coding DNA: TGCGCCAGCAGCACTACAGGGGGCGGTGAAGCTTTCTTT. The rearrangement uses TRBV5-1 and TRBJ1-1, with 9 bases matching TRBD1. Germline CDR1 is SGHRS and CDR2 is YFSETQ. J lost 7 bases, V lost 4 bases, and 5 bases had no gene match. This CDR3 has 13 amino acids.

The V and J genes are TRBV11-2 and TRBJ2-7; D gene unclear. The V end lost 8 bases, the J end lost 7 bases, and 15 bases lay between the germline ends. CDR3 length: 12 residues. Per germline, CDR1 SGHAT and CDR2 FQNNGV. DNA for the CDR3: TGTGCCAGCGGTAAACAATACAATGAGCAGTACTTC. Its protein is CASGKQYNEQYF.

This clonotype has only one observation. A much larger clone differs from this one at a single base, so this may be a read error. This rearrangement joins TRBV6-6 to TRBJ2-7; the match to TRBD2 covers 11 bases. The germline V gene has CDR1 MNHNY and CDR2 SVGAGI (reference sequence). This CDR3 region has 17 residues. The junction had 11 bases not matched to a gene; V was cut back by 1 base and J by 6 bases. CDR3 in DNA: TGTGCCAGCAGTTACTTGGGACCGACTAGCGGGACCTGCGAGCAGTACTTC. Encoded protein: CASSYLGPTSGTCEQYF.

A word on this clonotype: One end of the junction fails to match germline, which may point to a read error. The CDR3 reads CSVEGPGETQYF. In nucleotides, the CDR3 is TGCAGCGTCGAAGGGCCCGGTGAGACCCAGTACTTC. This chain joins TRBV29-1 and TRBJ2-5; D call uncertain. The germline V gene encodes CDR1 SQVTM and CDR2 ANQGSEA. CDR3 length: 12 residues.

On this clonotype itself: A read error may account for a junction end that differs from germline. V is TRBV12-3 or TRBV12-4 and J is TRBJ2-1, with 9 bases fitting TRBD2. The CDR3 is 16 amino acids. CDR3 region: CASSDNGLAKYNEEFF. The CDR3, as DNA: TGTGCCAGCAGTGACAACGGACTAGCGAAATACAATGAGGAGTTCTTC.

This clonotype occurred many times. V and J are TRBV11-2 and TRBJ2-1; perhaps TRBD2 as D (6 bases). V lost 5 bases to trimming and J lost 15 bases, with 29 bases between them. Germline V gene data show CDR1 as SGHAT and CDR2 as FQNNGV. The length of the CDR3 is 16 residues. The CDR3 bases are TGTGCCAGCAGCCCCTTGGGGGGACGGTCGGGACTCCGGGGGTTCTTC. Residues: CASSPLGGRSGLRGFF.

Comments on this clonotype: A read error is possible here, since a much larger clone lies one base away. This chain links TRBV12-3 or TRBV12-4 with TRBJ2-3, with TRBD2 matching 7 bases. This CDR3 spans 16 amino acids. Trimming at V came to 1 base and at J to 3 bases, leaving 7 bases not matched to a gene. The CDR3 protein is CASSLGGRERTDTQYF. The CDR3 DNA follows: TGTGCCAGCAGTTTAGGCGGGCGGGAGCGGACAGATACGCAGTATTTT.